Listed below are T cell receptor beta chains from one sample, sequenced in a study of OX40 agonist ivuxolimab in advanced cancers. This table comes from immunoSEQ multiplex PCR, and its TCRdb copy is limited to in-frame clones, with some not included. The sample consists of roughly 69,000 clones, under 95% of them appearing once. The sample in question was CD4+ or CD8+ T cells sorted from blood, obtained in a trial of the OX40 agonist ivuxolimab. Every receptor here comes from an adult with an advanced solid tumor such as melanoma, head and neck, liver or kidney cancer. Both conserved end residues are part of each CDR3. The order of the fields is J gene, clone size, V gene, D gene, CDR3 protein, CDR3 DNA. The D gene is left open where the match is weak. Clone size is shown for a subset of rows, as once, few, many or a class of expanded clone.

>TRBJ2-1|-|TRBV9|-
CASSVSGTNNEQFF
TGTGCCAGCAGCGTCAGCGGGACAAACAATGAGCAGTTCTTC
>TRBJ2-5|-|TRBV27|TRBD2
CASSGGTSGAGKTQYF
TGTGCCAGTAGTGGGGGGACTAGCGGGGCGGGGAAGACCCAGTACTTC
>TRBJ2-7|-|TRBV18|-
CASSPVPYEQYF
TGTGCCAGCTCACCAGTCCCCTACGAGCAGTACTTC
>TRBJ1-6|-|TRBV5-4|-
CASSRDGLNSPLHF
TGTGCCAGCAGCAGGGACGGACTAAATTCACCCCTCCACTTT
>TRBJ1-1|few|TRBV14|-
CASSQEVRTMNTEAFF
TGTGCCAGCAGCCAAGAAGTCCGCACCATGAACACTGAAGCTTTCTTT
>TRBJ2-6|-|TRBV7-9|-
CASSLAVGVSGANVLTF
TGTGCCAGCAGCTTAGCGGTGGGAGTCTCTGGGGCCAACGTCCTGACTTTC
>TRBJ2-1|once|TRBV6-6|-
CASRGGSNEQFF
TGTGCCAGCAGGGGTGGTAGCAATGAGCAGTTCTTC
>TRBJ2-7|-|TRBV28|TRBD2
CASYPGLGGLHEQYF
TGTGCCAGCTACCCGGGACTAGGGGGTTTGCACGAGCAGTACTTC
>TRBJ2-7|-|TRBV29-1|-
CSVVSQVNSYEQYF
TGCAGCGTTGTTTCACAGGTGAACTCCTACGAGCAGTACTTC
>TRBJ1-2|-|TRBV30|-
CAWRWADYGYTF
TGTGCCTGGAGGTGGGCGGATTATGGCTACACCTTC
>TRBJ1-6|-|TRBV6-1|-
CASSLVSPLHF
TGTGCCAGCAGTCTTGTCTCACCCCTCCACTTT
>TRBJ1-5|-|TRBV11-2|TRBD1
CASSFPGQGQPQHF
TGTGCCAGCAGCTTTCCGGGACAGGGTCAGCCCCAGCATTTT
>TRBJ2-5|-|TRBV18|-
CASSPDYLDIQETQYF
TGTGCCAGCTCACCCGACTACCTAGACATCCAAGAGACCCAGTACTTC
>TRBJ2-1|-|TRBV19|-
CASSIGGAMYNEQFF
TGTGCCAGTAGTATAGGGGGGGCTATGTACAATGAGCAGTTCTTC
>TRBJ2-1|-|TRBV11-2|-
CASSPSLGTHRLQFF
TGTGCCAGCAGCCCTAGCCTCGGGACCCACAGACTACAGTTCTTC
>TRBJ2-5|-|TRBV7-3|-
CASSLGLQETQYF
TGTGCCAGCAGCCTGGGACTGCAAGAGACCCAGTACTTC
>TRBJ2-7|-|TRBV7-9|TRBD2
CASSLGGGASEQYF
TGTGCCAGCAGCTTGGGCGGGGGGGCCTCTGAGCAGTACTTC
>TRBJ2-5|once|TRBV6-5|TRBD1
CASSFSTGQGVETQYF
TGTGCCAGCAGTTTTTCAACGGGACAGGGCGTAGAGACCCAGTACTTC
>TRBJ2-3|-|TRBV11-1|TRBD2
CASSPWTSGGADTQYF
TGTGCCAGCAGCCCCTGGACTAGCGGGGGTGCAGATACGCAGTATTTT
>TRBJ2-5|-|TRBV5-4|TRBD1
CASSKGQGEETQYF
TGTGCCAGCAGCAAGGGACAGGGGGAAGAGACCCAGTACTTC
>TRBJ1-2|-|TRBV9|-
CASSSRGRDNYGYTF
TGTGCCAGCAGCTCCCGAGGACGGGATAACTATGGCTACACCTTC
>TRBJ1-3|-|TRBV5-4|TRBD1
CASSLGGQVSGNTIYF
TGTGCCAGCAGCTTGGGAGGACAGGTCTCTGGAAACACCATATATTTT
>TRBJ2-2|-|TRBV6-5|-
CASISLDRNTGELFF
TGTGCCAGCATATCATTGGACAGAAACACCGGGGAGCTGTTTTTT
>TRBJ1-1|-|TRBV5-1|TRBD1
CASIGGRGMNTEAFF
TGCGCCAGCATAGGGGGCAGGGGAATGAACACTGAAGCTTTCTTT
>TRBJ1-2|-|TRBV6-5|-
CASSYPSVGYTF
TGTGCCAGCAGTTACCCGAGTGTAGGCTACACCTTC
>TRBJ2-7|-|TRBV6-1|-
CASSSTGGSYEQYF
TGTGCCAGCAGCTCAACCGGGGGCTCCTACGAGCAGTACTTC
>TRBJ2-7|once|TRBV11-3|-
CASSQSQVVSYEQYF
TGTGCCAGCAGCCAGTCCCAAGTTGTCTCCTACGAGCAGTACTTC
>TRBJ2-7|-|TRBV2|-
CASSGRGVEQYF
TGTGCCAGCAGTGGCAGGGGCGTCGAGCAGTACTTC
>TRBJ1-6|few|TRBV19|-
CASSRDGNSPLHF
TGTGCCAGTAGTCGGGACGGAAATTCACCCCTCCACTTT